The rows below give T cell receptor beta chains drawn from one sample of a study of OX40 agonist ivuxolimab in advanced cancers. Data came from immunoSEQ multiplex PCR; TCRdb stores just in-frame clones and leaves some out. The sample has 70,000 to 75,000 clones, 84% seen once; the top ten hold more than 0.95%. Sequences were derived from CD4+ or CD8+ T cells sorted from blood, sampled in a trial of the OX40 agonist ivuxolimab. The receptors were gathered from an adult with an advanced solid tumor such as melanoma, head and neck, liver or kidney cancer. The CDR3 runs from the conserved cysteine through the conserved F or W. D genes are given only for firm matches. Clone sizes are given selectively: once, few, many, or a class where the clone is expanded.

TRBJ1-4 | . | TRBV7-9 | . | CASSLSQGEKLFF | TGTGCCAGCAGCCTTAGCCAGGGTGAAAAACTGTTTTTT
TRBJ1-5 | . | TRBV7-2 | TRBD1 | CASSPDRGQPQHF | TGTGCCAGCAGCCCTGACAGGGGACAGCCCCAGCATTTT
TRBJ2-3 | . | TRBV5-1 | TRBD2 | CASSSLAGGPSTDTQYF | TGCGCCAGCAGCTCACTAGCGGGGGGGCCTAGCACAGATACGCAGTATTTT
TRBJ1-2 | . | TRBV5-6 | . | CASSLAQGGYTF | TGTGCCAGCAGCTTGGCGCAGGGAGGCTACACCTTC
TRBJ2-5 | . | TRBV15 | . | CATSSEGRPETQYF | TGTGCCACCAGCAGCGAGGGCCGACCAGAGACCCAGTACTTC
TRBJ1-4 | . | TRBV29-1 | . | CSVSYSVSTNEKLFF | TGCAGCGTTTCGTATTCGGTTTCAACTAATGAAAAACTGTTTTTT
TRBJ1-1 | . | TRBV18 | . | CASSAGSGDTEAFF | TGTGCCAGCTCCGCGGGGAGTGGGGACACTGAAGCTTTCTTT
TRBJ2-1 | . | TRBV13 | TRBD2 | CASSPGLGSGGASFF | TGTGCCAGCAGCCCAGGGCTGGGGAGCGGGGGGGCATCGTTCTTC
TRBJ2-3 | . | TRBV7-9 | . | CASSRGVSTDTQYF | TGTGCCAGCAGTAGAGGCGTGAGCACAGATACGCAGTATTTT
TRBJ2-7 | . | TRBV5-1 | . | CASSLQNREAGYEQYF | TGCGCCAGCAGCCTTCAGAACAGGGAGGCAGGCTACGAGCAGTACTTC
TRBJ2-3 | . | TRBV19 | TRBD1 | CASSPGTGASTDTQYF | TGTGCCAGTAGTCCCGGGACAGGAGCTAGCACAGATACGCAGTATTTT
TRBJ1-2 | . | TRBV6-1 | . | CASSEATGYGYTF | TGTGCCAGCAGTGAAGCTACAGGCTATGGCTACACCTTC
TRBJ1-1 | . | TRBV6-1 | . | CASTKGTANTEAFF | TGTGCCAGCACTAAGGGGACGGCTAACACTGAAGCTTTCTTT
TRBJ2-3 | . | TRBV18 | . | CASSPVIFTTDTQYF | TGTGCCAGCTCACCCGTGATCTTTACCACAGATACGCAGTATTTT
TRBJ2-7 | . | TRBV6-1 | TRBD1 | CASSATSFRTGGSEQYF | TGTGCCAGCAGTGCCACAAGCTTCCGGACAGGGGGGTCCGAGCAGTACTTC
TRBJ1-2 | . | TRBV5-4 | . | CASSPDRNYGYTF | TGTGCCAGCAGCCCTGACAGGAACTATGGCTACACCTTC
TRBJ2-1 | . | TRBV5-1 | TRBD1 | CASQRQGMYNEQFF | TGCGCCAGCCAGAGACAGGGGATGTACAATGAGCAGTTCTTC
TRBJ1-2 | . | TRBV29-1 | . | CSVVRSDYGYTF | TGCAGCGTTGTGAGGAGCGACTATGGCTACACCTTC
TRBJ2-3 | . | TRBV6-5 | . | CAIEQGTDTQYF | TGTGCCATCGAGCAAGGGACAGATACGCAGTATTTT
TRBJ1-1 | . | TRBV7-9 | . | CASKLDTNTEAFF | TGTGCCAGCAAATTGGACACAAACACTGAAGCTTTCTTT
TRBJ2-3 | . | TRBV7-2 | TRBD2 | CASSLDGSGGVADTQYF | TGTGCCAGCAGCTTAGATGGTAGCGGGGGGGTAGCAGATACGCAGTATTTT
TRBJ2-1 | . | TRBV6-1 | TRBD2 | CASSEAGRGAGVEQFF | TGTGCCAGCAGTGAAGCGGGGAGAGGAGCGGGGGTTGAGCAGTTCTTC
TRBJ2-7 | . | TRBV6-5 | TRBD2 | CASSGGWATYEQYF | TGTGCCAGCAGCGGGGGGTGGGCAACCTACGAGCAGTACTTC
TRBJ2-4 | . | TRBV5-4 | . | CASSQDRAGSGSKNIQYF | TGCGCCAGCAGCCAAGACCGGGCGGGGAGCGGATCCAAAAACATTCAGTACTTC
TRBJ2-7 | few | TRBV12-5 | . | CASGQHYEQYF | TGTGCTAGTGGCCAACACTACGAGCAGTACTTC
TRBJ2-7 | . | TRBV2 | . | CASSVRDTSNEQYF | TGTGCCAGCAGTGTAAGGGACACCTCCAACGAGCAGTACTTC
TRBJ1-3 | . | TRBV5-1 | . | CASSLNPGTGNTIYF | TGCGCCAGCAGCCTAAACCCGGGGACTGGAAACACCATATATTTT
TRBJ2-5 | . | TRBV11-3 | TRBD1 | CASSLMGQQETQYF | TGTGCCAGCAGCTTAATGGGACAGCAAGAGACCCAGTACTTC
TRBJ1-6 | . | TRBV27 | . | CASSLLPGVSPLHF | TGTGCCAGCAGTTTATTGCCAGGGGTCTCACCCCTCCACTTT
TRBJ2-3 | . | TRBV7-2 | . | CASNLAGGPDTQYF | TGTGCCAGCAACTTAGCCGGGGGTCCAGATACGCAGTATTTT
TRBJ2-5 | . | TRBV2 | TRBD1 | CASSGGQARQETQYF | TGTGCCAGCAGCGGTGGACAGGCGAGGCAAGAGACCCAGTACTTC
TRBJ1-6 | once | TRBV5-1 | . | CASSLGGTADSPLHF | TGCGCCAGCAGCTTGGGGGGGACGGCCGATTCACCCCTCCACTTT
TRBJ2-7 | . | TRBV7-2 | . | CASSLSTGVEYEQYF | TGTGCCAGCAGCTTATCCACAGGTGTGGAGTACGAGCAGTACTTC
TRBJ2-1 | . | TRBV19 | TRBD1 | CARTSGQESYNEQFF | TGTGCCAGGACCTCGGGACAGGAATCCTACAATGAGCAGTTCTTC
TRBJ1-3 | . | TRBV11-2 | . | CASSLVSSGGAGNTIYF | TGTGCCAGCAGCTTAGTATCATCCGGGGGCGCTGGAAACACCATATATTTT
TRBJ2-7 | . | TRBV25-1 | . | CSRSVRSYEQYF | TGTTCCCGGTCCGTTCGATCCTACGAGCAGTACTTC
TRBJ1-1 | . | TRBV20-1 | . | CSAALNTEAFF | TGCAGTGCCGCCCTGAACACTGAAGCTTTCTTT
TRBJ1-5 | . | TRBV4-3 | . | CASSQEISGQPQHF | TGCGCCAGCAGCCAAGAAATCTCGGGCCAGCCCCAGCATTTT
TRBJ1-5 | . | TRBV6-1 | . | CASSYNSNQPQHF | TGTGCCAGCAGTTATAATAGCAATCAGCCCCAGCATTTT
TRBJ1-2 | . | TRBV2 | . | CASSPQGSYGYTF | TGTGCCAGCAGTCCTCAGGGGTCCTATGGCTACACCTTC